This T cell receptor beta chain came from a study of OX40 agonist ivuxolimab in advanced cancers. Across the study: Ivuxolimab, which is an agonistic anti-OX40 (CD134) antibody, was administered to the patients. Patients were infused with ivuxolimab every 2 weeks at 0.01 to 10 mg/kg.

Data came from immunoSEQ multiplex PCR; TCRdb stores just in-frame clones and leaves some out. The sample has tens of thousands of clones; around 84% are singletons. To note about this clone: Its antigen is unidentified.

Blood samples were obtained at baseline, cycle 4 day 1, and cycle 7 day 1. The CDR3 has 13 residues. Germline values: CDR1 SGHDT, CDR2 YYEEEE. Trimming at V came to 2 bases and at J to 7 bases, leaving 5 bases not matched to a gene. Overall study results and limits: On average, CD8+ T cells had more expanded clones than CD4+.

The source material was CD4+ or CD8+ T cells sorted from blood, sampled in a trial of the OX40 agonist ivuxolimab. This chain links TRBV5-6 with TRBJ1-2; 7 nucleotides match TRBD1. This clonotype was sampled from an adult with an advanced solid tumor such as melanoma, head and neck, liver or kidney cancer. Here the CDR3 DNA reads TGTGCCAGCAGCTTTTCAGGGGGGATTGGCTACACCTTC. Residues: CASSFSGGIGYTF.